This paragraph covers one TCR beta chain sequence. An end of the junction does not agree with germline; a read error may underlie this. TCRdb independently ran MiXCR on the 5' RACE reads; one entry per CDR3 protein. Of hundreds of thousands of distinct CDR3 sequences in the sample, approximately 19% were seen once. The germline V gene has CDR1 SGHNT and CDR2 YENEEA. The length of the CDR3 is 14 residues. This record belongs to a study of T cells after yellow fever vaccination. The chain uses TRBV11-3 and TRBJ2-5; D remains unclear. This receptor was taken from a man aged 18 to 30 who received the YFV17D yellow fever vaccine. This material consisted of PBMCs, taken before the yellow fever booster vaccination. CDR3 amino acids: CASSLGADQETHYF. As DNA, the CDR3 is TGTGCCAGCAGCTTAGGGGCGGACCAAGAGACCCATTACTTC.